This entry features one T cell receptor (beta chain) sequence. The entry originates in a study of blood T cell repertoires in COVID-19. Study as a whole: COVID-19 samples collected from the United States, Italy and Spain covered acute and convalescent phases.

This CDR3 has 12 amino acids. V dropped 0 bases and J dropped 7 bases, with 6 bases sitting between them. Looked up from germline, CDR1 is WSHSY and CDR2 is SAAADI. Recruits, aged roughly 18 to 95 years, lived in under 25 US areas. As handled by the study authors: How many nucleated cells were present was estimated from reference gene primer amplification. Clones were read by immunoSEQ multiplex PCR, and TCRdb kept only the in-frame ones, dropping some. That table supplies the V and J calls and clone size; D and trimming were determined from the DNA. This table holds 450,000 to 500,000 clones, more than 85% found once.

The origin of this receptor is a woman aged 55-75 years who had recovered from COVID-19. The gene calls are TRBV10-2 and TRBJ1-2, with D unclear. The sequenced material came from PBMCs or T cells enriched from blood (not recorded which). CDR3 bases: TGCGCCAGCAGTGAGTCGACGGGTGGCTACACCTTC. Residues: CASSESTGGYTF.